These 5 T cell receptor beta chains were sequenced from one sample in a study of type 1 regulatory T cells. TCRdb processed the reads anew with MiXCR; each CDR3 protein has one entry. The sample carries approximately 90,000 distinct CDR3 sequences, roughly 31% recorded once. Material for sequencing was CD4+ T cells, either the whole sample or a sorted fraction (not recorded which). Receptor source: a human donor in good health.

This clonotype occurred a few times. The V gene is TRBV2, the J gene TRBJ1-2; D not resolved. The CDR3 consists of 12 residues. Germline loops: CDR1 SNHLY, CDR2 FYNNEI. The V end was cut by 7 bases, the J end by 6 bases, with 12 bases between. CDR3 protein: CASTGVGNGYTF. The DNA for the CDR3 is TGTGCCAGCACGGGAGTAGGGAATGGCTACACCTTC.

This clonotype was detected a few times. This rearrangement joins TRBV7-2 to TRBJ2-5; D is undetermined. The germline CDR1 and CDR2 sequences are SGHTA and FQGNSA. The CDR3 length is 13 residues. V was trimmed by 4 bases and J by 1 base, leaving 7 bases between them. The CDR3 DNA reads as TGTGCCAGCAGCTACGGACCCCAAGAGACCCAGTACTTC. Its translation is CASSYGPQETQYF.

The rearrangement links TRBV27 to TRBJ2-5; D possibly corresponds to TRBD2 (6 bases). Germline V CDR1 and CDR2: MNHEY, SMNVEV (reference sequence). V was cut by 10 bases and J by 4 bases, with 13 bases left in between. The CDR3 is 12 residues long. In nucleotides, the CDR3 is TGTGCCACTACCCTGGGGGGAGAGACCCAGTACTTC. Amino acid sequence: CATTLGGETQYF.

The CDR3 region has the DNA TGTGCCAGTAGTACGGCTGCCCTTACAGAGCAGTACTTC. Protein product: CASSTAALTEQYF. The gene calls are TRBV19 and TRBJ2-7; D is unclear. Deletions cut 4 bases from V and 7 bases from J, with 14 bases between. The germline V gene has CDR1 LNHDA and CDR2 SQIVND (reference sequence). The CDR3 consists of 13 residues.

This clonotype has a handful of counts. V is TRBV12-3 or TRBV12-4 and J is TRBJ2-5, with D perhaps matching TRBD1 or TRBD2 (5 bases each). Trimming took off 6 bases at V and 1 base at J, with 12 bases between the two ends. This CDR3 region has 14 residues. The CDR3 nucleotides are TGTGCCAGCAGCTTGGGACGGTTCCAAGAGACCCAGTACTTC. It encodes CASSLGRFQETQYF.